This entry concerns a single T cell receptor beta chain. This clone's antigen is unknown. Per-nucleotide qualities are absent, and no much larger clonotype sits a single base away. The CDR3 holds 13 amino acids from the cysteine to the phenylalanine. Left in the record is the CDR3 DNA by itself, 39 bases read in frame from the first base. CDR1 is given as SGHRS and CDR2 as YFSETQ, both from the germline V gene. V drops 1 base and J drops 4 bases, leaving 5 bases in between. The donors were healthy, HIV-negative adults who had no recently reported acute infections or vaccinations. All donors were Caucasian adults living in Nashville, Tennessee, USA. CD4+ T cells were enriched by magnetic negative selection; naive cells were then positively selected on CD45RA, and the negative fraction formed the memory subset. After blood collection by leukapheresis, PBMCs were isolated using Ficoll-Histopaque density gradient centrifugation and then cryopreserved in the vapor phase of liquid nitrogen. Purity and quantity of every magnetically sorted T cell population were checked by analytical flow cytometry. From each sorted fraction, genomic DNA was isolated and quantified by UV absorbance on a Nanodrop 2000c.

TCR CDR3 regions were amplified from genomic DNA by multiplex PCR using the deep immunoSEQ assay. Extracted genomic DNA from each cell subset was distributed evenly across all wells of several immunoSEQ 96-well plates, and each plate was treated as a replicate. For sorted subsets, about 220 ng of genomic DNA, equivalent to some 33,000 T cell genomes, went into each replicate PCR. Purified libraries were quantified with a Qubit 3.0 fluorometer, sized on a Bioanalyzer 2100, and re-quantified with the KAPA Library Quantification kit. Every immunoSEQ 96-well plate was sequenced on a dedicated single-read 150-cycle Illumina NextSeq 550 flow cell. The authors' pipeline ran thus. The immunoSEQ output contained only junctional sequences without quality scores, so filtering could not match that applied to full-length reads. To assign V/J genes and CDR3, sequences were annotated using PyIR, a Python wrapper for IgBLAST v1.9, with IMGT germline references. Reads were filtered out if the reads had weak V/J assignments (E-value above 1e-6), no CDR3, stop codons, out-of-frame junctions, or ambiguous translated residues. V3J clonotypes were defined as sequences sharing the same inferred V gene, J gene, and CDR3 amino acid sequence. To compute the percentage overlap between repertoires, the number of shared unique clonotypes was divided by the size of the smaller repertoire. Three approaches were used to assess repertoire richness: RTK rarefaction, the Chao1 estimator, and Recon v2.1 estimates of unobserved clonotypes. Generation probabilities were computed with OLGA for all TCRbeta clonotypes obtained by the gDNA method from four donors. In its TCRdb copy, this immuneACCESS table keeps in-frame sequences only and misses some clones. Where compared with another copy, unresolved V genes explain less than half of these, and the others have no known cause. The V and J calls and clone size are taken from that table; D and trimming were inferred from the DNA. Across this sample there are about 2.5 million clones, with roughly 92% seen only once. About 0.36% of the sample belongs to the ten largest clones.

The data were obtained in a study of shared clonotypes between healthy human individuals (dated by TCRdb to the early 2020s). Background on the whole study: The cohort included three men and a couple of women between 18 and 49 years of age. Per donor, three plates each were used for CD4 naive and CD4 memory, two for CD8 naive, and one for CD8 memory. Blood TCR repertoires of about 5 healthy adults were deeply sequenced to estimate repertoire size and the extent of clonotype sharing between individuals. To increase sequencing depth and limit assay-specific biases, different laboratories used diverse techniques to prepare libraries and sequence TCR repertoires. Leukapheresis yielded between about 0.85 and 9.5 billion PBMCs per donor. General study outcomes and caveats: Sampling was restricted to blood, and TCR repertoires in tissue are likely to differ from TCR repertoires in blood. Across a few donors, approximately 5% of naive CD4, around 3.5% of naive CD8, around 2.5% of memory CD4, and 0.4% to 0.45% of memory CD8 clonotypes were shared. Pairwise subsampling led to the expectation that sequencing depth would affect the degree of clonotype sharing among donors. Because the study included only a small number of donors, the genetic and exposure-history diversity represented was limited. Clonotypes shared by all four sorted-subset donors showed higher generation probabilities than non-shared clonotypes. Larger estimated clonotype richness was generally found for naive subsets than for memory subsets. Rarefaction of sorted-subset datasets indicated incomplete sequencing despite the large sequencing depth.

The V gene is TRBV5-1 and the J gene is TRBJ1-4; the D gene cannot be named for sure. This clonotype originated in a man aged 18 to 29 in good health. Some clones in this sample may be carry-over from other donors' samples. The sequencing input was naive CD4+ T cells from PBMCs. The cell subset or site label on this specimen signifies: CD45RA+ positively selected. At the DNA level, the sequence is TGCGCCAGCAGCTTGAGTTTTAATGAAAAACTGTTTTTT. It encodes CASSLSFNEKLFF.